This paragraph reports one TCR beta chain. Its cognate antigen is unknown. This entry is derived from a study of cytomegalovirus exposure and HLA in healthy donors. As for the study in general: The 120 validation repertoires used the same platform as the roughly 720 first-cohort repertoires (as reported by a later analysis).

In germline, CDR1 is SQVTM, CDR2 ANQGSEA. V lost 2 bases, J lost 5 bases, and 6 bases stayed unmatched. The CDR3 extends over 14 amino acids. Only in-frame clones appear in the TCRdb table, and some are missing; sequencing was by immunoSEQ multiplex PCR. The sample yields more than 85,000 clones, less than 95% seen once. Whole-study results and caveats: Cytomegalovirus-associated status was assigned to fewer than 200 TCR beta chains. Subsequent analysis revealed that first-cohort TCR clusters tended to co-occur in the 130 or so validation repertoires.

This sequence joins TRBV29-1 and TRBJ2-5, with 9 bases fitting TRBD2. The source of this sequence is a woman between 18 and 29 years old in good health and CMV-seronegative. Sequencing used PBMCs. CDR3 sequence: CSVEKGLARETQYF. CDR3 sequence (DNA): TGCAGCGTTGAAAAGGGACTAGCTCGTGAGACCCAGTACTTC.